The 2 T cell receptor beta chains given below trace back to one sample, sequenced in a study of cytomegalovirus exposure and HLA in healthy donors. PCR involved 60 Vbeta and 13 Jbeta primers. Some clones are missing from TCRdb's copy, which holds only in-frame ones; the method was immunoSEQ multiplex PCR. This table has 110,000 to 150,000 clones, roughly 80% appearing once. What was sequenced was PBMCs. These receptors originate from a man in his forties in good health and CMV-seronegative.

This clone came up a few times. CDR3 DNA: TGTGCCAGCAGCTTAGTCCCCGACAGGGCCGAGCAGTACTTC. Translation: CASSLVPDRAEQYF. The rearrangement links TRBV7-6 to TRBJ2-7; 7 positions agree with TRBD1. Germline CDR1 SGHVS, CDR2 FNYEAQ. Unmatched junction bases numbered 6, after V lost 1 base and J lost 6 bases. The CDR3 totals 14 residues. Together with reference TRBV7-6 and TRBJ2-7, the CDR3 gives the full variable domain: GAGVSQSPRYKVTKRGQDVALRCDPISGHVSLYWYRQALGQGPEFLTYFNYEAQQDKSGLPNDRFSAERPEGSISTLTIQRTEQRDSAMYRCASSLVPDRAEQYFGPGTRLTVT.

The gene calls are TRBV25-1 and TRBJ2-4; a possible D gene is TRBD1 (6 bases). CDR1 MGHDK and CDR2 SYGVNS come from the germline V gene. V was trimmed by 7 bases and J by 8 bases, leaving 24 bases between them. This CDR3 contains 16 residues. CDR3 bases: TGTGCCAGCAAGGTGGCCGGGACATCGGAGCGAGACATTCAGTACTTC. It encodes CASKVAGTSERDIQYF.